The next 26 T cell receptor beta chains were all read from a single sample in a study of T cell repertoires in cytomegalovirus infection (dated by TCRdb to between 2018 and 2021). Sequencing was carried out with an Illumina HiSeq 1500. TCRdb reanalyzed the raw reads on its own, using fastp at Q25 for trimming and MiXCR for clone calling, and kept in-frame beta chains. CDR3 protein duplicates are merged, each entry listing the most common genes and DNA. This sample comprises 200,000 to 300,000 distinct CDR3 sequences, roughly 13% of them detected only once. The ten largest clones represent about 8.7% of the sample. The specimen sequenced was PBMCs. These receptors came from a human donor in good health (CMV status not recorded). Some clones in this sample may be carry-over from other donors' samples.

The chain links TRBV29-1 to TRBJ1-1; no firm D call. Germline V gene sequence: CDR1 SQVTM, CDR2 ANQGSEA. V was cut by 5 bases and J by 4 bases, with 8 bases left in between. CDR3 size: 11 residues. For the CDR3, the DNA is TGCAGCGTTCCAGGTCGCACTGAAGCTTTCTTT. Translation gives CSVPGRTEAFF.

V gene TRBV20-1 combines with J gene TRBJ2-3, with 10 bases that match TRBD2. Trimming cost V 6 bases and J 2 bases; bases outside gene matches: 14. This CDR3 is built from 17 residues. Germline V gives CDR1 DFQATT, CDR2 SNEGSKA (reference sequence). As DNA, the CDR3 is TGCAGTGCCGCGGCCCGGGGGGGACTAGCGAACACAGATACGCAGTATTTT. Protein product: CSAAARGGLANTDTQYF.

This clonotype has a handful of counts. This chain joins TRBV6-5 and TRBJ1-1, with a possible D match to TRBD1 (6 bases). Germline V gives CDR1 MNHEY, CDR2 SVGAGI. The CDR3 has 16 amino acids. V lost 6 bases and J 3 bases, leaving 20 bases between the germline ends. The CDR3 sequence: CASRQLTRGDDTEAFF. The CDR3 DNA reads as TGTGCCAGCAGACAACTAACCAGGGGAGACGACACTGAAGCTTTCTTT.

This clonotype was seen ten or more times. The chain links TRBV7-2 to TRBJ2-5; D gene unclear. The CDR3 is 12 amino acids. The V and J ends lost 2 bases and 2 bases respectively, with 3 bases between them. CDR1 is SGHTA, CDR2 FQGNSA, per germline. Here the CDR3 reads CASSLMQETQYF. CDR3 coding DNA: TGTGCCAGCAGCTTAATGCAAGAGACCCAGTACTTC.

In this sample, this clonotype turned up many times. The chain uses TRBV7-9 and TRBJ2-5, with 10 bases fitting TRBD2. V gave up 4 bases and J gave up 4 bases; unmatched junction bases: 0. The CDR3 is 13 amino acids. CDR1 SEHNR and CDR2 FQNEAQ come from the germline V gene (reference sequence). The CDR3 DNA reads as TGTGCCAGCAGCTCTAGCGGGAGAGAGACCCAGTACTTC. This encodes CASSSSGRETQYF.

This clonotype was observed a handful of times. The chain couples TRBV12-3 or TRBV12-4 to TRBJ1-3, with D maybe TRBD1 (5 bases). V was pared by 5 bases and J by 3 bases, with 11 bases between. The CDR3 loop spans 14 amino acids. CDR3 nucleotide sequence: TGTGCCAGCAGTCCCGGGACGTTTGGAAACACCATATATTTT. Amino acids: CASSPGTFGNTIYF.

DNA of the CDR3: TGCGCCAGCAGCTTGGGAGGGAGCGCACGGAATATGGAGCAGTACTTC. Its protein product is CASSLGGSARNMEQYF. V usage is TRBV5-1 and J usage is TRBJ2-7; the D gene is possibly TRBD2 (5 bases). The CDR3 has 16 residues. Germline CDR1 is SGHRS and CDR2 is YFSETQ. V was shortened by 0 bases and J by 7 bases, with 20 bases between the two germline ends. Supplemented by reference TRBV5-1 and TRBJ2-7, the full variable domain reads KAGVTQTPRYLIKTRGQQVTLSCSPISGHRSVSWYQQTPGQGLQFLFEYFSETQRNKGNFPGRFSGRQFSNSRSEMNVSTLELGDSALYLCASSLGGSARNMEQYFGPGTRLTVT.

This clonotype was detected many times. This chain links TRBV27 with TRBJ2-7, with D perhaps matching TRBD1 (6 bases). The CDR3 has 16 residues. V was cut by 4 bases and J by 3 bases, with 19 bases left in between. Germline assignment: CDR1 MNHEY and CDR2 SMNVEV (reference sequence). CDR3 nucleotide sequence: TGTGCCAGCAGTTCGACCCGGGACGGGACATTCTACGAGCAGTACTTC. Its translation: CASSSTRDGTFYEQYF.

In its sample, this clonotype was seen many times. The chain couples TRBV7-2 to TRBJ2-3, with 10 positions matching TRBD2. CDR3 length: 15 amino acids. The ends lost 4 bases at V and 5 bases at J; junction bases unmatched: 6. Germline loops: CDR1 SGHTA, CDR2 FQGNSA. CDR3 in DNA: TGTGCCAGCAGCTCCACTAGCGGGGATGGAGATACGCAGTATTTT. This codes for CASSSTSGDGDTQYF. The whole variable domain, remainder taken from reference TRBV7-2 and TRBJ2-3, is GAGVSQSPSNKVTEKGKDVELRCDPISGHTALYWYRQSLGQGLEFLIYFQGNSAPDKSGLPSDRFSAERTGGSVSTLTIQRTQQEDSAVYLCASSSTSGDGDTQYFGPGTRLTVL.

The J gene is TRBJ2-4, the V gene TRBV11-2; D is perhaps TRBD2 (6 bases). Trimming cost V 5 bases and J 9 bases, with 17 bases left between them. Germline CDR1 and CDR2: SGHAT and FQNNGV. CDR3 length: 14 residues. The CDR3, as DNA: TGTGCCAGCAGCCCCGGGAGCCTTGGGGGCATTCAGTACTTC. Protein product: CASSPGSLGGIQYF.

V is TRBV5-6 and J is TRBJ2-5, with TRBD1 identical over 9 bases. In germline, CDR1 is SGHDT, CDR2 YYEEEE. V was pared by 1 base and J by 5 bases, with 6 bases of the junction left unmatched. CDR3 size: 15 residues. CDR3 sequence (DNA): TGTGCCAGCAGCTTGTGGGGACAGGGAGACGAGACCCAGTACTTC. It specifies CASSLWGQGDETQYF.

This clonotype was observed a few times. The chain links TRBV4-2 to TRBJ2-4; 8 bases line up with TRBD1. With V trimmed by 3 bases and J by 2 bases, 6 bases remained unmatched. The length of the CDR3 is 16 residues. Germline CDR1 LGHNA, CDR2 YNFKEQ. CDR3 protein: CASSQPDRGTKNIQYF. The CDR3 DNA reads TGTGCCAGCAGCCAGCCAGACAGGGGTACCAAAAACATTCAGTACTTC.

The chain carries TRBV4-1 and TRBJ1-1; D possibly corresponds to TRBD1 (5 bases). CDR3 length: 14 residues. From germline, CDR1 is MGHRA and CDR2 YSYEKL. V was trimmed by 5 bases and J by 1 base, leaving 11 bases between them. The CDR3 loop is CASSWQGKNTEAFF. Here the CDR3 DNA reads TGCGCCAGCAGCTGGCAGGGAAAGAACACTGAAGCTTTCTTT.

This chain uses TRBV6-5 with TRBJ2-5, with D hard to call. V was cut by 4 bases and J by 1 base, with 4 bases left in between. Germline V gene data show CDR1 as MNHEY and CDR2 as SVGAGI. The CDR3 consists of 12 residues. The CDR3 loop reads CASSSTQETQYF. The CDR3 DNA follows: TGTGCCAGCAGTTCAACCCAAGAGACCCAGTACTTC.

V gene TRBV7-3 combines with J gene TRBJ2-2; either TRBD1 or TRBD2 may supply D (5 bases each). CDR1 SGHTA and CDR2 FQGTGA come from the germline V gene. V lost 0 bases, J lost 4 bases, and 9 bases lay in between. This CDR3 is built from 15 residues. The CDR3 sequence is CASSLTAGSTGELFF. The CDR3 region has the DNA TGTGCCAGCAGCTTAACTGCAGGGAGCACCGGGGAGCTGTTTTTT.

This clonotype was seen a few times. The chain couples TRBV29-1 to TRBJ1-1; D possibly corresponds to TRBD1 (6 bases). This CDR3 contains 12 residues. Germline assignment: CDR1 SQVTM and CDR2 ANQGSEA. Trimming cost V 7 bases and J 1 base, with 10 bases left between them. DNA of the CDR3: TGCAGCGCCCGGGACACGAACACTGAAGCTTTCTTT. Its protein is CSARDTNTEAFF.

This clonotype was detected ten times or more. This chain uses TRBV7-8 with TRBJ1-3, with unresolved D. Germline V gene sequence: CDR1 SGHVS, CDR2 FQNEAQ. This CDR3 has 13 amino acids. The V end was cut by 3 bases, the J end by 4 bases, with 7 bases between. In DNA form, the CDR3 reads TGTGCCAGCAGCTTGTTACCCGGAAACACCATATATTTT. Translation gives CASSLLPGNTIYF.

Details on this clonotype: A much larger clone lies one base from this, so it may be a read error. This chain connects TRBV7-4 to TRBJ2-3; a weak D match, TRBD2 (6 bases). Deletions cut 3 bases from V and 5 bases from J, with 18 bases between. Germline values: CDR1 SGHVT, CDR2 SQSDAQ. The CDR3 runs 16 residues. The CDR3, as DNA: TGTGCCAGCAGCTTGCGGCGGGGAGTTTTAGAAGATACGCAGTATTTT. Its translation: CASSLRRGVLEDTQYF.

DNA for the CDR3: TGTGCCAGTAGTATCCCAGGGACTAGCGCCAAAAACATTCAGTACTTC. It specifies CASSIPGTSAKNIQYF. The chain joins TRBV19 to TRBJ2-4, with 9 bases aligning to TRBD2. Trimming at V came to 3 bases and at J to 1 base, leaving 4 bases not matched to a gene. The CDR3 is 16 amino acids. The germline V gene encodes CDR1 LNHDA and CDR2 SQIVND (reference sequence).

The chain is built from TRBV7-9 and TRBJ2-1, with D perhaps given as TRBD1 or TRBD2 (6 bases each). Trimming took off 11 bases at V and 2 bases at J, with 19 bases between the two ends. CDR3 length: 15 amino acids. Per germline, CDR1 SEHNR and CDR2 FQNEAQ (reference sequence). The CDR3 loop is CAAQRGGRTYNEQFF. The CDR3 region has the DNA TGTGCCGCCCAGCGAGGGGGGAGAACCTACAATGAGCAGTTCTTC. The variable domain in full, with the rest retrieved from reference TRBV7-9 and TRBJ2-1, is DTGVSQNPRHKITKRGQNVTFRCDPISEHNRLYWYRQTLGQGPEFLTYFQNEAQLEKSRLLSDRFSAERPKGSFSTLEIQRTEQGDSAMYLCAAQRGGRTYNEQFFGPGTRLTVL.

This clonotype was seen repeatedly, ten times or more. This chain connects TRBV28 to TRBJ2-7; D is perhaps TRBD2 (5 bases). The V and J ends lost 3 bases and 2 bases respectively, with 11 bases between them. The CDR3 loop spans 14 amino acids. Germline V gene lookup returns CDR1 MDHEN and CDR2 SYDVKM. CDR3 in DNA: TGTGCCAGCAGTTTTTCCGGGGTGCCCTACGAGCAGTACTTC. It is translated as CASSFSGVPYEQYF. Complete variable domain (other parts from reference TRBV28 and TRBJ2-7): DVKVTQSSRYLVKRTGEKVFLECVQDMDHENMFWYRQDPGLGLRLIYFSYDVKMKEKGDIPEGYSVSREKKERFSLILESASTNQTSMYLCASSFSGVPYEQYFGPGTRLTVT.

This chain's CDR3 is CLHPETGSYGYTF. In nucleotides, the CDR3 is TGCCTTCACCCCGAGACAGGGTCCTATGGCTACACCTTC. V gene TRBV20-1 combines with J gene TRBJ1-2; 7 bases map to TRBD1. The CDR3 contains 13 residues. Germline V CDR1 and CDR2: DFQATT, SNEGSKA (reference sequence).

The sample holds many counts of this clonotype. This chain connects TRBV2 to TRBJ2-1; D call uncertain. The CDR3 runs to 11 residues. CDR1 and CDR2 (germline): SNHLY, FYNNEI. Deletions cut 4 bases from V and 7 bases from J, with 5 bases between. The CDR3 spells CASSVRNEQFF. The DNA for the CDR3 is TGTGCCAGCAGTGTAAGGAATGAGCAGTTCTTC.

The table lists this clonotype with many counts. The chain is built from TRBV7-8 and TRBJ1-6; perhaps TRBD1 as D (6 bases). The V gene lost 0 bases and the J gene lost 0 bases, with 18 bases spanning the gap. Germline lookup yields CDR1 SGHVS and CDR2 FQNEAQ. CDR3 length equals 20 residues. CDR3 loop: CASSLARDQGGSSYNSPLHF. CDR3 nucleotides: TGTGCCAGCAGCTTAGCGCGGGACCAAGGGGGAAGCTCCTATAATTCACCCCTCCACTTT. Complete variable domain (other parts from reference TRBV7-8 and TRBJ1-6): GAGVSQSPRYKVAKRGQDVALRCDPISGHVSLFWYQQALGQGPEFLTYFQNEAQLDKSGLPSDRFFAERPEGSVSTLKIQRTQQEDSAVYLCASSLARDQGGSSYNSPLHFGNGTRLTVT.

In its sample, this clonotype was seen a few times. The rearrangement links TRBV15 to TRBJ2-7, with 13 bases identical to TRBD2. Germline-derived CDR1 and CDR2 are LNHNV and YYDKDF (reference sequence). The CDR3 length is 16 residues. Germline trimming cut 2 bases from V and 3 bases from J; bases unmatched to any gene: 4. The CDR3 nucleotides read TGTGCCACCAGCAGAACACGGACTAGCGGGAGCTACGAGCAGTACTTC. Its translation is CATSRTRTSGSYEQYF.

The CDR3 DNA reads TGCGCCAGCAGCTTGGCAACAGCAAACACTGAAGCTTTCTTT. It yields the protein CASSLATANTEAFF. This chain joins TRBV5-1 and TRBJ1-1; D unclear. CDR1 and CDR2 (germline): SGHRS, YFSETQ. The CDR3 has 14 amino acids. The V end lost 0 bases, the J end lost 2 bases, and 8 bases lay between the germline ends. Supplemented by reference TRBV5-1 and TRBJ1-1, the full variable domain reads KAGVTQTPRYLIKTRGQQVTLSCSPISGHRSVSWYQQTPGQGLQFLFEYFSETQRNKGNFPGRFSGRQFSNSRSEMNVSTLELGDSALYLCASSLATANTEAFFGQGTRLTVV.